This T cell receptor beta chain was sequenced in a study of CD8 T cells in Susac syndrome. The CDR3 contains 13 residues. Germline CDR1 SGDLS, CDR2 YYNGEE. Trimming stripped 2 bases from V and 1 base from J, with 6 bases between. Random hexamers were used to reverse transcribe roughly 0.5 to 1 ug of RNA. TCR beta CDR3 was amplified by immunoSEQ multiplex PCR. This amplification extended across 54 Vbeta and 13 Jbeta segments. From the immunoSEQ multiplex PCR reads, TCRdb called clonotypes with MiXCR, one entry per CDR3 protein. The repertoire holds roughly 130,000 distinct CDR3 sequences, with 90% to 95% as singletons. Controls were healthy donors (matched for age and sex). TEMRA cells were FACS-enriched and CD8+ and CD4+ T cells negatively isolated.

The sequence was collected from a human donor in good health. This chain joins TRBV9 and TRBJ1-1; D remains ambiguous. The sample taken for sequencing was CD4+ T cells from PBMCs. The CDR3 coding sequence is TGTGCCAGCAGCGTGGAAGCGAACACTGAAGCTTTCTTT. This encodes CASSVEANTEAFF.